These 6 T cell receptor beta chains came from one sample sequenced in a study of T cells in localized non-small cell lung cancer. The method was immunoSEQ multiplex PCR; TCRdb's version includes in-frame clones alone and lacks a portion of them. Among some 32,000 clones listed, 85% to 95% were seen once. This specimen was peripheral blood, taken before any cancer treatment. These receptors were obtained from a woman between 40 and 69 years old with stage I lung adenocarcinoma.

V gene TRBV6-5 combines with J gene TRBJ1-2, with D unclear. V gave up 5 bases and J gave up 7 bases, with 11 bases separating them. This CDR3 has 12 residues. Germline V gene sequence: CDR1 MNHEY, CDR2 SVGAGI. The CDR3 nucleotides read TGTGCCAGCAGTACGCATAACGTTGGCTACACCTTC. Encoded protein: CASSTHNVGYTF.

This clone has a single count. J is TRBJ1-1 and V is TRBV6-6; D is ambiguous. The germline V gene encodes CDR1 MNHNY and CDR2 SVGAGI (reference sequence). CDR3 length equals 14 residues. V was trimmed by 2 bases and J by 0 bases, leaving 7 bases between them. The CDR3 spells CASSYPNLNTEAFF. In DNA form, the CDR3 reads TGTGCCAGCAGTTACCCGAACTTGAACACTGAAGCTTTCTTT.

Here the CDR3 reads CASTHPATNQPQHF. CDR3 nucleotides: TGTGCCAGTACCCACCCGGCTACCAATCAGCCCCAGCATTTT. The V and J genes are TRBV19 and TRBJ1-5; no definite D call. From germline, CDR1 is LNHDA and CDR2 SQIVND (reference sequence). Trimming took off 7 bases at V and 3 bases at J, with 13 bases between the two ends. This CDR3 has 14 amino acids.

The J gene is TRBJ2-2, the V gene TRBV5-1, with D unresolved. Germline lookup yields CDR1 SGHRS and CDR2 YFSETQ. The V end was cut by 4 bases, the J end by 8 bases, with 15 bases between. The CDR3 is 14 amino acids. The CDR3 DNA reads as TGCGCCAGCAGCCGGATAGATCAAGGGGGGGAGCTGTTTTTT. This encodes CASSRIDQGGELFF.

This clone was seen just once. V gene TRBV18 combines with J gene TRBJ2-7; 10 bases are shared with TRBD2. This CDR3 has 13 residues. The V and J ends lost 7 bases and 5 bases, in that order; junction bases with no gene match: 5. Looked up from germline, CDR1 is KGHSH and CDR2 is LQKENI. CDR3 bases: TGTGCCAGCTGGAGTAGCGGGAGGCACGAGCAGTACTTC. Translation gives CASWSSGRHEQYF. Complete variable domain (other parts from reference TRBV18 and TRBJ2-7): NAGVMQNPRHLVRRRGQEARLRCSPMKGHSHVYWYRQLPEEGLKFMVYLQKENIIDESGMPKERFSAEFPKEGPSILRIQQVVRGDSAAYFCASWSSGRHEQYFGPGTRLTVT.

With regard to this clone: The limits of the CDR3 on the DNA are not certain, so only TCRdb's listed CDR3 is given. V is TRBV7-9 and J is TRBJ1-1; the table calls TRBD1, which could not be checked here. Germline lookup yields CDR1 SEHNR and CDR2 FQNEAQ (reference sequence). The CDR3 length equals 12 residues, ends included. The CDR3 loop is CASRVGTGAFHF.